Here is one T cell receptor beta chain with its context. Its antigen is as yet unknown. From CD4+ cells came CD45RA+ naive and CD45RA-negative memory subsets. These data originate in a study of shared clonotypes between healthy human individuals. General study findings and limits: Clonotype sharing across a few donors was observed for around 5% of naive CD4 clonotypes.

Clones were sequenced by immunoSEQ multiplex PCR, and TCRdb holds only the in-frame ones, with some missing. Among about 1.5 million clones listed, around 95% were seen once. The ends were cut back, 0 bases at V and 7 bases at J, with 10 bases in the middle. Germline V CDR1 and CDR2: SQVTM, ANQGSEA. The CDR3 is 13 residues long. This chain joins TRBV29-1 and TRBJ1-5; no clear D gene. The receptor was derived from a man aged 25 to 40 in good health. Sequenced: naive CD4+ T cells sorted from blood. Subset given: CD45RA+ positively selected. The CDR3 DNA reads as TGCAGCGTTGAAGAAGGAGGTACCCAGCCCCAGCATTTT. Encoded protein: CSVEEGGTQPQHF.